A single sample gave rise to the 8 T cell receptor beta chains below, sequenced in a study of blood T cell repertoires in COVID-19. Produced via immunoSEQ multiplex PCR; TCRdb's table is partial and in-frame only. The sample includes 30,000 or so clones, about 70% seen only once; the top ten take roughly 17%. Material: peripheral blood. The receptors stem from a human donor in a cohort sampled during active COVID-19.

The chain combines TRBV5-4 with TRBJ2-1; 9 nucleotides agree with TRBD2. The germline V gene encodes CDR1 SGHNT and CDR2 YYREEE (reference sequence). The CDR3 is 15 amino acids. J lost 8 bases, V lost 2 bases, and 8 bases had no gene match. The CDR3 loop reads CASSLGRGGLDEQFF. CDR3 sequence (DNA): TGTGCCAGCAGCTTAGGGCGGGGGGGCCTAGATGAGCAGTTCTTC.

The chain links TRBV11-2 to TRBJ2-7; 7 bases align to TRBD1. V shed 5 bases and J 7 bases; nucleotides not matched to a gene: 8. Germline assignment: CDR1 SGHAT and CDR2 FQNNGV. This CDR3 comprises 13 residues. Here the CDR3 DNA reads TGTGCCAGCAGCCATTTTACAGGGGATGAGCAGTACTTC. Protein sequence: CASSHFTGDEQYF. Filled out from reference TRBV11-2 and TRBJ2-7, the complete variable domain reads EAGVAQSPRYKIIEKRQSVAFWCNPISGHATLYWYQQILGQGPKLLIQFQNNGVVDDSQLPKDRFSAERLKGVDSTLKIQPAKLEDSAVYLCASSHFTGDEQYFGPGTRLTVT.

This clone was detected a few times. This chain joins TRBV29-1 and TRBJ2-7, with TRBD1 matching over 7 bases. Germline CDR1 SQVTM, CDR2 ANQGSEA. With V trimmed by 4 bases and J by 2 bases, 5 bases remained unmatched. The CDR3 is 13 amino acids. CDR3 sequence: CSVVRTGAYEQYF. The CDR3 bases are TGCAGCGTTGTTAGGACAGGAGCCTACGAGCAGTACTTC.

This sequence joins TRBV7-9 and TRBJ1-5; weak D call: TRBD1 (5 bases). The CDR3 consists of 15 residues. V was trimmed by 10 bases and J by 2 bases, leaving 18 bases between them. Germline loops: CDR1 SEHNR, CDR2 FQNEAQ (reference sequence). DNA for the CDR3: TGTGCCACCCCCCGGGGGGTCGAAGGCAATCAGCCCCAGCATTTT. Its translation is CATPRGVEGNQPQHF.

This rearrangement joins TRBV6-4 to TRBJ2-3; D not certain. CDR1 is MRHNA and CDR2 is SNTAGT in the germline V gene. The CDR3 sequence is 13 residues long. The germline V and J ends were trimmed by 6 bases and 1 base, with 8 bases remaining between them. CDR3: CASSRVGTDTQYF. In DNA form, the CDR3 reads TGTGCCAGCAGCCGCGTGGGCACAGATACGCAGTATTTT.

There are many counts of this clone. The genes are TRBV7-9 and TRBJ2-5; D possibly corresponds to TRBD2 (6 bases). This CDR3 is 14 amino acids long. Trimming took off 1 base at V and 3 bases at J, with 9 bases between the two ends. Germline values: CDR1 SEHNR, CDR2 FQNEAQ (reference sequence). The CDR3 nucleotides are TGTGCCAGCAGCTTAGTGGGGGGAGAAGAGACCCAGTACTTC. It yields the protein CASSLVGGEETQYF.

The count of this clone is one. The chain recombines TRBV24-1 with TRBJ2-5, with 8 positions matching TRBD2. V shed 1 base, J shed 3 bases, and the junction held 6 bases outside the gene matches. The CDR3 loop spans 16 amino acids. Germline V CDR1 and CDR2: KGHDR, SFDVKD. This CDR3 reads CATSDFTGRGEETQYF. The CDR3 DNA is TGTGCCACCAGTGATTTTACCGGGAGGGGTGAAGAGACCCAGTACTTC.

V and J are TRBV10-3 and TRBJ2-5; D might be TRBD1 (6 bases). CDR1 is ENHRY and CDR2 is SYGVKD in the germline V gene. The V gene lost 8 bases and the J gene lost 1 base, with 17 bases spanning the gap. The CDR3 totals 15 residues. CDR3 bases: TGTGCCATCTCTGGACAGACCAGCCTCCAAGAGACCCAGTACTTC. It yields the protein CAISGQTSLQETQYF.